A single sample gave rise to the 12 T cell receptor beta chains below, sequenced in a study of radiation and T cells in renal cell carcinoma. Stated time point: blood 4 weeks post-SBRT, at nephrectomy. Treatment specified: 15 Gy SBRT to primary tumor, nephrectomy 4 weeks later. TCRdb keeps only in-frame clones here, not all; method: immunoSEQ multiplex PCR. The table records around 81,000 clones, about 85% of them present only once. The sequences come from blood, collected from a patient whose treatment included radiotherapy and nephrectomy. These TCRs come from a man in his fifties or sixties with renal cell carcinoma.

The chain carries TRBV7-3 and TRBJ1-1; D is unresolved. Trimming took 5 bases from V and 1 from J, leaving 11 bases between them. This CDR3 has 14 residues. Germline values: CDR1 SGHTA, CDR2 FQGTGA. CDR3 in DNA: TGTGCCAGCAGCGAAGAGCCGGAGAACACTGAAGCTTTCTTT. It codes for CASSEEPENTEAFF.

The chain recombines TRBV2 with TRBJ2-2; TRBD2 might be the D (5 bases). The germline CDR1 and CDR2 sequences are SNHLY and FYNNEI. The CDR3 sequence is 14 residues long. Trimming left V 7 bases short and J 0 bases short, with 9 bases between. The DNA for the CDR3 is TGTGCCAGCACGGGCGGGTCGAACACCGGGGAGCTGTTTTTT. Translating it yields CASTGGSNTGELFF.

The rearrangement links TRBV5-5 to TRBJ1-2, with 7 bases matching TRBD1. V shed 5 bases, J shed 4 bases, and the junction held 8 bases outside the gene matches. Per the germline V gene, CDR1 is SGHKS and CDR2 is YYEKEE (reference sequence). The CDR3 spans 14 residues. The CDR3 DNA is TGTGCCAGCAGGGCAACAGGGGACTCCTATGGCTACACCTTC. Amino acid sequence: CASRATGDSYGYTF.

The V call is TRBV19, the J call TRBJ2-3; D possibly corresponds to TRBD1 (5 bases). The CDR3 spans 16 residues. Looked up from germline, CDR1 is LNHDA and CDR2 is SQIVND (reference sequence). Trimming took 3 bases from V and 2 from J, leaving 15 bases between them. The CDR3 here is CASSMTPKGATDTQYF. The CDR3, as DNA: TGTGCCAGTAGTATGACCCCGAAAGGGGCCACAGATACGCAGTATTTT.

The chain is built from TRBV28 and TRBJ2-3, with D possibly called TRBD1 or TRBD2 (6 bases each). Trimming took off 4 bases at V and 1 base at J, with 15 bases between the two ends. The CDR3 length is 16 residues. CDR1 is MDHEN and CDR2 is SYDVKM in the germline V gene. The CDR3 spells CASSSNGGGRTDTQYF. CDR3 bases: TGTGCCAGCAGTTCCAACGGGGGCGGCCGCACAGATACGCAGTATTTT.

J is TRBJ1-3 and V is TRBV5-4; TRBD1 matches at 10 bases. Germline V gene sequence: CDR1 SGHNT, CDR2 YYREEE (reference sequence). V shed 4 bases, J shed 2 bases, and the junction held 3 bases outside the gene matches. This CDR3 region has 15 residues. The CDR3 sequence is CASSSGTGAGNTIYF. The CDR3 DNA follows: TGTGCCAGCAGCAGTGGGACAGGGGCTGGAAACACCATATATTTT.

This clone is judged medium-sized. The genes are TRBV6-4 and TRBJ2-2, with TRBD2 matching 8 bases. V trimming: 6 bases; J trimming: 3 bases; junction bases outside the gene matches: 0. CDR1 is MRHNA and CDR2 is SNTAGT in the germline V gene. The CDR3 runs to 13 residues. CDR3 DNA: TGTGCCAGCAGACTAGCGGACACCGGGGAGCTGTTTTTT. As protein: CASRLADTGELFF.

This chain joins TRBV19 and TRBJ1-5, with D tentatively TRBD1 (6 bases). Germline CDR1 reads LNHDA; CDR2 reads SQIVND (reference sequence). The CDR3 loop spans 16 amino acids. Trimming stripped 6 bases from V and 2 bases from J, with 17 bases between. The CDR3 is CASRYVGGRGNQPQHF. The CDR3 DNA reads as TGTGCCAGTAGGTACGTTGGGGGGCGCGGCAATCAGCCCCAGCATTTT.

This clone was seen a few times. The chain's CDR3 is CASSGRGGYGYTF. DNA of the CDR3: TGTGCCAGCAGTGGCAGGGGGGGGTATGGCTACACCTTC. This chain links TRBV6-1 with TRBJ1-2; 7 bases are a match to TRBD1. The CDR3 sequence is 13 residues long. CDR1 is MNHNS, CDR2 SASEGT, per germline. With V trimmed by 4 bases and J by 5 bases, 4 bases remained unmatched.

The chain combines TRBV5-4 with TRBJ1-3; possibly TRBD1 for D (5 bases). The CDR3 runs to 16 residues. Germline-derived CDR1 and CDR2 are SGHNT and YYREEE (reference sequence). Trimming left V 0 bases short and J 4 bases short, with 14 bases between. The DNA of the CDR3 is TGTGCCAGCAGCTTGGATGGGGGAAGGCTGGGAAACACCATATATTTT. Its translation: CASSLDGGRLGNTIYF.

The V call is TRBV28, the J call TRBJ2-3; no firm D call. Germline lookup yields CDR1 MDHEN and CDR2 SYDVKM. V was shortened by 2 bases and J by 8 bases, with 11 bases between the two germline ends. This CDR3 has 13 amino acids. Written as DNA, the CDR3 is TGTGCCAGCAGTTTAATAGGGTGGGGTACGCAGTATTTT. Its translation is CASSLIGWGTQYF.

CDR3: CASSPRTGRETGELFF. Written as DNA, the CDR3 is TGTGCCAGCAGCCCACGGACAGGGAGGGAGACCGGGGAGCTGTTTTTT. This chain links TRBV4-2 with TRBJ2-2; a weak D match, TRBD1 (8 bases). From germline, CDR1 is LGHNA and CDR2 YNFKEQ. The V end lost 4 bases, the J end lost 5 bases, and 17 bases lay between the germline ends. The length of the CDR3 is 16 residues.